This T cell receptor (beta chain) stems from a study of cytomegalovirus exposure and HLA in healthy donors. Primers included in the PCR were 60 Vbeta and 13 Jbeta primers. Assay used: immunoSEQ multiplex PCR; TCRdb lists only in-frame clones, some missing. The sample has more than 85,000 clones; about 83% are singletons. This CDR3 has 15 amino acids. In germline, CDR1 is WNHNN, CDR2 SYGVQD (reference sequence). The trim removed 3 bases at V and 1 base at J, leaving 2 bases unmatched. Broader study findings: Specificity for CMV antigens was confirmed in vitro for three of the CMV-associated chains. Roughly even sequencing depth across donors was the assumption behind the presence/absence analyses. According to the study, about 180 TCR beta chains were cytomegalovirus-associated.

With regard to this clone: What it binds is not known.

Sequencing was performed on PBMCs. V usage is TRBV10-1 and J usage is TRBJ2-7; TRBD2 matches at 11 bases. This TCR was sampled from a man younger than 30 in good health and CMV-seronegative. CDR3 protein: CASSDGLAGSYEQYF. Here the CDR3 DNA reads TGCGCCAGCAGTGACGGACTAGCGGGTTCCTACGAGCAGTACTTC.